The next 4 T cell receptor beta chains were all read from a single sample in a study of cytomegalovirus exposure and HLA in healthy donors (dated by TCRdb to 2016 to 2017). Receptor amplification or capture employed the immunoSEQ multiplex PCR assay. For the multiplex PCR, a mixture combining 60 forward primers for TCR Vbeta segments and 13 reverse primers for TCR Jbeta segments was used. This immuneACCESS table, as held by TCRdb, lists in-frame sequences with V and J called but not all clones. Of the missing ones, under half trace to an unresolved V gene in checked studies; the others have no known cause. Here the sample has 150,000 to 200,000 clones; about 72% occur a single time. About 2.5% of the sample comes from the top ten. Specimen: PBMCs. Every receptor here comes from a human donor in good health.

The chain combines TRBV25-1 with TRBJ1-6; D gene unclear. Trimming cost V 5 bases and J 8 bases, with 7 bases left between them. CDR1 is MGHDK, CDR2 SYGVNS, per germline. This CDR3 is built from 12 residues. The CDR3 sequence is CASSLRYSPLHF. For the CDR3, the DNA is TGTGCCAGCAGTTTGCGATATTCACCCCTCCACTTT.

This clone was counted only a few times. J is TRBJ2-3 and V is TRBV6-5; 10 bases are a match to TRBD2. The V gene's germline CDR1 is MNHEY and CDR2 SVGAGI. The trim removed 5 bases at V and 5 bases at J, leaving 7 bases unmatched. This CDR3 region has 15 residues. The CDR3 loop is CASSALAGDKDTQYF. The CDR3 coding sequence is TGTGCCAGCAGTGCCCTAGCGGGGGACAAAGATACGCAGTATTTT.

V and J are TRBV6-5 and TRBJ1-3, with D perhaps matching TRBD1 (6 bases). Germline assignment: CDR1 MNHEY and CDR2 SVGAGI. Trimming took 5 bases from V and 4 from J, leaving 15 bases between them. The CDR3 is made up of 15 amino acids. CDR3 nucleotides: TGTGCCAGCAGTCCCAGGACAGAGTCGGGAAACACCATATATTTT. Its translation: CASSPRTESGNTIYF.

The rearrangement links TRBV6-6 to TRBJ2-7; 14 positions match TRBD2. In germline, CDR1 is MNHNY, CDR2 SVGAGI (reference sequence). The CDR3 extends over 15 amino acids. J gave up 7 bases and V 5 bases, and 7 bases lay outside the gene matches. CDR3 sequence reads: CASSPGLAGGIEQYF. The DNA of the CDR3 is TGTGCCAGCAGTCCCGGACTAGCGGGGGGAATAGAGCAGTACTTC.